This T cell receptor beta chain was identified in a study of T cell responses to AZD1222 COVID-19 vaccine. Profiled with immunoSEQ multiplex PCR; TCRdb holds only in-frame clones, not every one. The sample lists some 140,000 clones, roughly 90% occurring once. This CDR3 region has 14 residues. Germline CDR1 SGDLS, CDR2 YYNGEE. The V end was cut by 0 bases, the J end by 1 base, with 8 bases between. Points from the study as a whole: Spike-specific TCR breadth and depth grew following two AZD1222 doses. Dominant CD4 TCR responses targeted spike regions 160-218 and 743-854. White British ancestry dominated among donors, who included more females, and clonal diversity was possibly underestimated. Recipients of AZD1222 seropositive at baseline numbered only 6 or 7.

To note about this clone: No antigen is known for it.

The receptor was isolated from an adult in good health. The source material was peripheral blood, sampled on day 0 of AZD1222 vaccination. The chain recombines TRBV9 with TRBJ2-7; possibly TRBD1 for D (6 bases). CDR3 amino acids: CASSVEGTSYEQYF. CDR3 in DNA: TGTGCCAGCAGCGTAGAAGGGACATCCTACGAGCAGTACTTC.